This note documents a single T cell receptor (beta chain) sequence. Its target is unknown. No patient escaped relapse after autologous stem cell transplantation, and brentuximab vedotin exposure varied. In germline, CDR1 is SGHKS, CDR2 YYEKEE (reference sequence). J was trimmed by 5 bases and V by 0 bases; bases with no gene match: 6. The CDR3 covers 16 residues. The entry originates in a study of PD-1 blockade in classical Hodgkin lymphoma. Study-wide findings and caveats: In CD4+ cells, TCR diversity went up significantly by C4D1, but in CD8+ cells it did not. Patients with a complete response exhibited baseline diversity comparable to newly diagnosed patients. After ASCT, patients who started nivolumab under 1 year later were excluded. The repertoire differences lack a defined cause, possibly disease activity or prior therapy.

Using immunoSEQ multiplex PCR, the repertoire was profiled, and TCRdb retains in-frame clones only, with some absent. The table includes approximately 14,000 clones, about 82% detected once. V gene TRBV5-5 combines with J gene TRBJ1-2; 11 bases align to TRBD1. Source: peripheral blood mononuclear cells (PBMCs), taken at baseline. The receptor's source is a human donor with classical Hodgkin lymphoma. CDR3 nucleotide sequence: TGTGCCAGCAGCTTGGATTGGGACAGGGGGATGTATGGCTACACCTTC. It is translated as CASSLDWDRGMYGYTF.